This TCR beta chain originates from a study of PD-L1 blockade in urothelial cancer. V was pared by 2 bases and J by 7 bases, with 12 bases between. Looked up from germline, CDR1 is SQVTM and CDR2 is ANQGSEA. This CDR3 comprises 13 residues. This clone was seen a handful of times. TCRdb's copy holds only in-frame clones and misses some; the assay was immunoSEQ multiplex PCR. The sample shows some 100,000 clones, roughly nine tenths of them seen only once. The chain has TRBV29-1 and TRBJ1-5; the D gene is possibly TRBD1 (5 bases). This TCR was sampled from a woman of 80 years or more with urothelial cancer. The sample in question was PBMCs, obtained around atezolizumab (anti-PD-L1) treatment. The CDR3 protein is CSVEQGLGQPQHF. CDR3 coding DNA: TGCAGCGTTGAACAGGGTCTAGGACAGCCCCAGCATTTT.